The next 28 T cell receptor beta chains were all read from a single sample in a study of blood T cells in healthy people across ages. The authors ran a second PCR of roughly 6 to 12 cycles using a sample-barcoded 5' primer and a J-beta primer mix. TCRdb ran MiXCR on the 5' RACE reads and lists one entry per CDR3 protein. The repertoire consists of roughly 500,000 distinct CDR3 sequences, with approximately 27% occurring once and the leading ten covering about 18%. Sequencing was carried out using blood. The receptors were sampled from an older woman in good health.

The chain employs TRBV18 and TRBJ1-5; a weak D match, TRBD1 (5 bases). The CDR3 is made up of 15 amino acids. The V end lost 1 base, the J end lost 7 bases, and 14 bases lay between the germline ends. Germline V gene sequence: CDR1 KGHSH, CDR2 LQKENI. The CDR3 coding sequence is TGTGCCAGCTCACCACTAGGGGAAATATGGCAGCCCCAGCATTTT. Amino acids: CASSPLGEIWQPQHF.

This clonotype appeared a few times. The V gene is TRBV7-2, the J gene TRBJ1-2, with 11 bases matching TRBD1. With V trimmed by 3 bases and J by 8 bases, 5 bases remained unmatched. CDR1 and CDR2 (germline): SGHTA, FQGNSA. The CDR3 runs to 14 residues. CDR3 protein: CASSFRDRGVGYTF. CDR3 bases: TGTGCCAGCAGCTTCCGGGACAGGGGGGTCGGCTACACCTTC.

The CDR3: CASSSEVGLATDEQFF. CDR3 DNA sequence: TGCGCCAGCAGCTCCGAAGTGGGACTAGCTACGGATGAGCAGTTCTTC. The V call is TRBV5-1, the J call TRBJ2-7; 9 bases fit TRBD2. The J call may be in error: the DNA end matches TRBJ2-1 better. The V gene's germline CDR1 is SGHRS and CDR2 YFSETQ. This CDR3 spans 16 amino acids.

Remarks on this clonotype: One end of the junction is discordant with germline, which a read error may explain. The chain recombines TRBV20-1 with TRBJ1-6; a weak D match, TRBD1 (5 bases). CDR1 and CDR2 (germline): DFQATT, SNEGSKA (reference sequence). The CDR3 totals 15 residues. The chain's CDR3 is CGALQDTPHNSPLHF. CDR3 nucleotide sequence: TGCGGTGCTTTACAGGACACCCCGCATAATTCACCCCTCCACTTT.

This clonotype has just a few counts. The CDR3 DNA is TGTGCCAGCAGCTTCGGGACTAGCGGGGGAATCTACGAGCAGTACTTC. It encodes CASSFGTSGGIYEQYF. This sequence joins TRBV5-5 and TRBJ2-7, with 14 bases that match TRBD2. Germline V gene lookup returns CDR1 SGHKS and CDR2 YYEKEE (reference sequence). After removal of 2 bases from V and 3 bases from J, the junction contained 4 bases not matched to a gene. The CDR3 has 16 amino acids.

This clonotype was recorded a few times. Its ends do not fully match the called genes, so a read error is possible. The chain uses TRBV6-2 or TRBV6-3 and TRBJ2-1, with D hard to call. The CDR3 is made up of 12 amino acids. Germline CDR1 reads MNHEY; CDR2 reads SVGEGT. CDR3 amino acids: CASTPGYNGQFF. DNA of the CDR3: TGTGCCAGCACCCCAGGCTACAATGGGCAGTTCTTC.

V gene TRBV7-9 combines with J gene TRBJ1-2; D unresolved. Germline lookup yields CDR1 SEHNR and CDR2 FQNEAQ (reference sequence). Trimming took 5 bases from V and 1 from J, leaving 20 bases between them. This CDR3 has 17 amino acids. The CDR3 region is CASSARAEAKYNYGYTF. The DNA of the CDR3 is TGTGCCAGCAGCGCCCGGGCGGAGGCAAAATATAACTATGGCTACACCTTC.

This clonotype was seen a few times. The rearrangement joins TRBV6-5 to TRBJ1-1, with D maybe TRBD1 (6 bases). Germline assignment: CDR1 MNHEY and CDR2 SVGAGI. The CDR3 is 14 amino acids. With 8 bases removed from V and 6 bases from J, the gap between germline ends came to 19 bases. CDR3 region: CASLTQGRRAEAFF. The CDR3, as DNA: TGTGCCAGCCTTACGCAGGGGAGAAGGGCTGAAGCTTTCTTT.

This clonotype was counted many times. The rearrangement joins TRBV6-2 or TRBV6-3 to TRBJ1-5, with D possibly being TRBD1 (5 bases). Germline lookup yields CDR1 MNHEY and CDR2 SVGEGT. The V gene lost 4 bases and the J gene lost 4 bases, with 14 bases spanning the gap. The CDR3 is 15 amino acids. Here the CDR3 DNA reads TGTGCCAGCAGTTCCCCCAGGGATCCTAATCAGCCCCAGCATTTT. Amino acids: CASSSPRDPNQPQHF.

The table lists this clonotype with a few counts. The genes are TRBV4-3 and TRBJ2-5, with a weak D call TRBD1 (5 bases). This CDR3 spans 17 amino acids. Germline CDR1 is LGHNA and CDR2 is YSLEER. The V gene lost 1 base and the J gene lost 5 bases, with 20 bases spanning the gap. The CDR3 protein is CASSQAYSYDSRETQYF. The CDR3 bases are TGCGCCAGCAGCCAAGCATACTCGTACGACAGTAGGGAGACCCAGTACTTC.

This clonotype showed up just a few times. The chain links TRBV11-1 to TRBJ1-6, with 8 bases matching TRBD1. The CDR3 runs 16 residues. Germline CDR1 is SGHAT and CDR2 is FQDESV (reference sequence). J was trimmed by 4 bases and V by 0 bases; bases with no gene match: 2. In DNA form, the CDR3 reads TGTGCCAGCAGCTTAGCCGGGACAGGATATAATTCACCCCTCCACTTT. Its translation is CASSLAGTGYNSPLHF.

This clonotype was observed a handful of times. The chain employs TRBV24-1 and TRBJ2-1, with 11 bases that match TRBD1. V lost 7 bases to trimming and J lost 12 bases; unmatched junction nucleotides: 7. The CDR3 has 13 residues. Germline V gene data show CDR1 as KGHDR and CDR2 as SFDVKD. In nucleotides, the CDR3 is TGTGCCACCAGCCGGGGACAGGGGGAATGGCAGTTCTTC. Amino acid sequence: CATSRGQGEWQFF.

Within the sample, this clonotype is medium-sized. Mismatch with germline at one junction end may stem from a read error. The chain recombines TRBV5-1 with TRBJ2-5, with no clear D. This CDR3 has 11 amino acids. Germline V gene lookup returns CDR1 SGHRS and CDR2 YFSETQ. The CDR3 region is CASSLQETQYF. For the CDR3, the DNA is TGTGCCAGCAGTTTACAAGAGACCCAGTACTTC.

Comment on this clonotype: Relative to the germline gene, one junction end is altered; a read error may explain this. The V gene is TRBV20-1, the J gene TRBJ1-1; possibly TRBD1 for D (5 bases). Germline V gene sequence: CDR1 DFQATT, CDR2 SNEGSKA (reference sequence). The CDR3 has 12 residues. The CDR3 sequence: CSARGVYTEAFF. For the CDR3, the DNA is TGCAGCGCTAGAGGGGTTTACACTGAAGCTTTCTTT.

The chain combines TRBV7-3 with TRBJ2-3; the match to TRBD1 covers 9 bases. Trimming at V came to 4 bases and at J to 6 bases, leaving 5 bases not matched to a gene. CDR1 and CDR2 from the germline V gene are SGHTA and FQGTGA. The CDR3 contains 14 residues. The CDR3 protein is CASSSQGAIDTQYF. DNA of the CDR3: TGTGCCAGCAGCTCACAGGGGGCTATTGATACGCAGTATTTT.

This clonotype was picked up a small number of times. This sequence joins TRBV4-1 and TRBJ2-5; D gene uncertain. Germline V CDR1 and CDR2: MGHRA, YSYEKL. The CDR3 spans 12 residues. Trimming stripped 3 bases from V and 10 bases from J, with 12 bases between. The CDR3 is CASSQELGNQYF. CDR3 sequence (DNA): TGCGCCAGCAGCCAGGAATTGGGGAACCAGTACTTC.

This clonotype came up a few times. CDR3 loop: CASSQELGATRDTQYF. In DNA form, the CDR3 reads TGTGCCAGCAGCCAAGAGTTAGGGGCCACCAGAGATACGCAGTATTTT. The chain combines TRBV4-2 with TRBJ2-3, with a weak D call TRBD1 (5 bases). Germline V lookup: CDR1 LGHNA, CDR2 YNFKEQ. CDR3 length equals 16 residues. Trimming removed 0 bases at V and 5 bases at J, with 15 bases between.

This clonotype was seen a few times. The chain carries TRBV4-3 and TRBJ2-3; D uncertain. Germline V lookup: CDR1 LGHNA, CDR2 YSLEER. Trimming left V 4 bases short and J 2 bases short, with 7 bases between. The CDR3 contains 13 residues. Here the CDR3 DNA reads TGCGCCAGCAGCCTTATACACACAGATACGCAGTATTTT. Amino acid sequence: CASSLIHTDTQYF.

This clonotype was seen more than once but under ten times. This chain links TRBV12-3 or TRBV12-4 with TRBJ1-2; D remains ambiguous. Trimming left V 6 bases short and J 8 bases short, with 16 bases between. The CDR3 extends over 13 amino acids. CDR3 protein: CASRPDGYRGYTF. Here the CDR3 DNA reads TGTGCCAGCAGGCCGGATGGGTACCGGGGCTACACCTTC.

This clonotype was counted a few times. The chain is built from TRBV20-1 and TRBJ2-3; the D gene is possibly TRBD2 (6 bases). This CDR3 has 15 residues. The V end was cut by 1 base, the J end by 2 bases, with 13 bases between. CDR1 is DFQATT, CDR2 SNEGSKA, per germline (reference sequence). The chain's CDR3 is CSARASTGVTDTQYF. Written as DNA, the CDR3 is TGCAGTGCTAGAGCCTCTACGGGGGTCACAGATACGCAGTATTTT.

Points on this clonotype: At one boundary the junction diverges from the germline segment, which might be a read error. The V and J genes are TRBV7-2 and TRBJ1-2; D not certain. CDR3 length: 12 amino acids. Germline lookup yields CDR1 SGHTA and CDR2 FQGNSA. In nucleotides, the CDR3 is TGTGCCAGCAGCTCCCCCCCCGCACGGTACGCCTTC. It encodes CASSSPPARYAF.

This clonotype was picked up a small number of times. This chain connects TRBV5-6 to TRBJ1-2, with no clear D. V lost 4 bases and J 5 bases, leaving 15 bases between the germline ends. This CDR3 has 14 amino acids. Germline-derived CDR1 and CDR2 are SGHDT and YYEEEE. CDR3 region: CASSTRRTGYGYTF. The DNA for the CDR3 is TGTGCCAGCAGCACCCGACGGACCGGGTATGGCTACACCTTC.

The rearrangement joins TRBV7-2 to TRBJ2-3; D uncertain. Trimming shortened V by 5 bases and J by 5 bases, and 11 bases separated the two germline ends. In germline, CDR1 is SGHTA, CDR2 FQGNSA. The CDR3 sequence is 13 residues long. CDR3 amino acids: CASSPLSRDTQYF. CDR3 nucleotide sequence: TGTGCCAGCAGCCCCCTTTCCCGAGATACGCAGTATTTT.

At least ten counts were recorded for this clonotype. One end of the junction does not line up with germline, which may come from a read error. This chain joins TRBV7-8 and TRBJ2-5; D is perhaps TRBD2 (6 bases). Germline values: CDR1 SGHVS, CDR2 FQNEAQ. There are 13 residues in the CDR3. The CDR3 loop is CASTLLAEETQYF. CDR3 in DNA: TGTGCCAGCACCTTACTAGCCGAAGAGACCCAGTACTTC. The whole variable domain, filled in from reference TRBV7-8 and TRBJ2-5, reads GAGVSQSPRYKVAKRGQDVALRCDPISGHVSLFWYQQALGQGPEFLTYFQNEAQLDKSGLPSDRFFAERPEGSVSTLKIQRTQQEDSAVYLCASTLLAEETQYFGPGTRLLVL.

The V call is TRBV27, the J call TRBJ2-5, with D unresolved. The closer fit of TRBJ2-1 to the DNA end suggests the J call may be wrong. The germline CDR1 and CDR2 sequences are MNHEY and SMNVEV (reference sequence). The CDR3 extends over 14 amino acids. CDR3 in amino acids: CASSTSPYYNEQFF. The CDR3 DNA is TGTGCCAGCAGTACCTCCCCCTACTACAATGAGCAGTTCTTC.

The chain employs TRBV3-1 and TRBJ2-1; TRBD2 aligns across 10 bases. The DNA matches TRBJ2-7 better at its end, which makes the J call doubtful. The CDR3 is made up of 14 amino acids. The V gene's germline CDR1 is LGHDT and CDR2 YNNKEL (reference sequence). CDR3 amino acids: CASRNSGGSYEQYF. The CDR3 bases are TGTGCCAGCAGGAATAGCGGGGGGAGTTACGAGCAGTACTTC.

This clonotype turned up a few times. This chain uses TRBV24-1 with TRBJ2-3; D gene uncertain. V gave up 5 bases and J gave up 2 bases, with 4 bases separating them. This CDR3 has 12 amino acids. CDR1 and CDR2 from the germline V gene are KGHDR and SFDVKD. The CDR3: CATSGPTDTQYF. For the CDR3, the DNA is TGTGCCACCAGTGGCCCCACAGATACGCAGTATTTT.

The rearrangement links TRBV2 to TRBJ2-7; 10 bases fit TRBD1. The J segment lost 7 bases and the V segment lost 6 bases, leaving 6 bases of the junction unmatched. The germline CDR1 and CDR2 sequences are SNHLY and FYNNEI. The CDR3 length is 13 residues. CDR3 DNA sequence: TGTGCCAGCAGAGCCGACAGGGGGCTTGAGCAGTACTTC. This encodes CASRADRGLEQYF.